This record looks at one TCR beta chain sequence and its context. The data originate from a study of shared clonotypes between healthy human individuals. Measured with immunoSEQ multiplex PCR; TCRdb has only the in-frame clones, and not every one. Of around 2,000,000 clones in the sample, roughly 95% are singletons; the top ten hold roughly 1.1%. With 5 bases removed from V and 2 bases from J, the gap between germline ends came to 10 bases. From germline, CDR1 is MGHRA and CDR2 YSYEKL. The CDR3 has 13 residues. The naive CD8 population came from CD45RO-negative cells selected for CCR7, without terminally differentiated effector memory CD45RA+ cells.

The TCR sequence derives from a young man in good health. Material: naive CD8+ T cells sorted from blood. The J gene is TRBJ2-7, the V gene TRBV4-1; D is possibly TRBD1 (6 bases). The CDR3 nucleotides are TGCGCCAGCAGCGTGAACAGGGCCTACGAGCAGTACTTC. Protein product: CASSVNRAYEQYF.